The entry below gives a single T cell receptor beta chain sequence along with its context. Based on its abundance in the sample, this clone is medium-sized (0.01 to 0.1%). The specificity of this receptor is unknown. Qualities for individual bases were not recorded, and no much larger clone is one base off. The immunoSEQ Assay, a bias-controlled multiplex PCR, was used to amplify TCRbeta CDR3 regions from genomic DNA. From the authors' description of their analysis: The number of nucleated cells in each sample was estimated by amplification of reference gene primers within the assay. Sequence reads were collapsed and filtered to measure the absolute abundance of every unique TCRbeta CDR3 rearrangement. Productive Simpson clonality was computed per sample as the square root of Simpson's diversity index over productive rearrangements. This immuneACCESS table, as held by TCRdb, lists in-frame sequences with V and J called but not all clones. Of the missing ones, under half trace to an unresolved V gene in checked studies; the others have no known cause. The DNA was the basis for D and trimming; V, J and clone size are from that table. Within this sample are about 190,000 clones, with roughly 87% of them counted one time only. Around 6.3% of the sample goes to the ten largest clones.

These data originate in a study of blood T cell repertoires in COVID-19 (TCRdb year 2020). Background on the whole study: Samples covering the acute and convalescent phases of COVID-19 were provided by collaborators in the United States, Italy and Spain. The samples were drawn from the first 160 participants of the ongoing ImmuneRACE study and from over 950 subjects provided by 6 global collaborators. Sample metadata almost always included a de-identified subject ID, COVID-19 status, age in years and sex. The prospective study material was composed of cDNA or gDNA derived from T cells, B-cell-depleted T cells, or PBMCs. The dataset comprised deeply sampled blood TCRbeta repertoires from subjects exposed to, actively infected with, or recovered from COVID-19. HLA class I and class II types, where available, came from metadata supplied by the sample provider rather than from assay-based typing. The repertoires were made available in a free public database intended to serve as a resource for research on the immune response to SARS-CoV-2.

General conclusions and limits of the study: Clinical and demographic metadata were provided uncurated, with the amount varying by source and participant.

Whole blood was collected in K2EDTA tubes by collaborating institutions according to the institutions' own protocols. For TCRbeta analysis, collaborators shipped samples in one of three forms: frozen whole blood, isolated PBMCs, or DNA extracted from either of those sample types. The CDR1 and CDR2 encoded by the germline V gene (reference sequence) are LNHNV and YYDKDF. The CDR3 runs 17 amino acids, cysteine and phenylalanine included. Only the CDR3 DNA stays, 51 bases, in frame from base 1. The junction carries 18 bases between V and J, which are trimmed by 1 base and 3 bases respectively. The chain is assembled from TRBV15 and TRBJ1-1, with the D gene uncertain. This clonotype was obtained from a woman aged 40 to 50 with acute or convalescent COVID-19. The specimen was peripheral blood. The CDR3 in this case is CATSRAREGIWDTEAFF. The DNA reads as follows: TGTGCCACCAGCAGAGCTAGGGAGGGAATTTGGGACACTGAAGCTTTCTTT. Joined to the reference TRBV15 and TRBJ1-1 proteins, this CDR3 gives the full variable domain: DAMVIQNPRYQVTQFGKPVTLSCSQTLNHNVMYWYQQKSSQAPKLLFHYYDKDFNNEADTPDNFQSRRPNTSFCFLDIRSPGLGDTAMYLCATSRAREGIWDTEAFFGQGTRLTVV.